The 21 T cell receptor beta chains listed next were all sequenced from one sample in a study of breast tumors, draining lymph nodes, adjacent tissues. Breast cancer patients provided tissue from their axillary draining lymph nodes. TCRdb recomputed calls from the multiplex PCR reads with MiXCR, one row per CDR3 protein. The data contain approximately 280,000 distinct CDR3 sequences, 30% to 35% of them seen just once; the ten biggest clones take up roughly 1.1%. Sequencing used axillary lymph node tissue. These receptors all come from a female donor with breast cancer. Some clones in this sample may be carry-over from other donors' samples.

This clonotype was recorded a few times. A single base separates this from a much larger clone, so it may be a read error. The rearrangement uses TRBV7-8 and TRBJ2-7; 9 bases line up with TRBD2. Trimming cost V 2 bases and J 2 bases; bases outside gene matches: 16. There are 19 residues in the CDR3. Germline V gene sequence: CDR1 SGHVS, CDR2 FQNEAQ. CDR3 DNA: TGTGCCAGCAGCTTATCGGCGGGAGGGCCACCAACTCCACCCTACGAGCAGTACTTC. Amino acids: CASSLSAGGPPTPPYEQYF.

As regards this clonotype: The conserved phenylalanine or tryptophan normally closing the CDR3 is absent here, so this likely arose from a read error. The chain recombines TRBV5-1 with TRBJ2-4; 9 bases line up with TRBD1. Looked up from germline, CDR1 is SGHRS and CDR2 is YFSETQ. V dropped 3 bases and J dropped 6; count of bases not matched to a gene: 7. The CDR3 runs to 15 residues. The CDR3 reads CASSYTGGFGNIQYL. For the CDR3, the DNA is TGCGCCAGCAGCTATACAGGGGGCTTCGGAAACATTCAGTACCTC.

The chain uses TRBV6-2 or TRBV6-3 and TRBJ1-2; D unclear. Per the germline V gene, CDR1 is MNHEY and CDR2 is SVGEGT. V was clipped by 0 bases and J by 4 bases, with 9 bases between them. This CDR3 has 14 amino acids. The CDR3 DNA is TGTGCCAGCAGTTACTCGGGCCAGACCTATGGCTACACCTTC. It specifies CASSYSGQTYGYTF.

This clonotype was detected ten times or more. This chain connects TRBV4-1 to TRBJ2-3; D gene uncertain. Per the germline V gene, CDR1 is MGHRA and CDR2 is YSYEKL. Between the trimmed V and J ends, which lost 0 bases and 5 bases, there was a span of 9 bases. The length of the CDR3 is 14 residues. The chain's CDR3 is CASSQDHTVDTQYF. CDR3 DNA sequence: TGCGCCAGCAGCCAAGATCATACGGTAGATACGCAGTATTTT.

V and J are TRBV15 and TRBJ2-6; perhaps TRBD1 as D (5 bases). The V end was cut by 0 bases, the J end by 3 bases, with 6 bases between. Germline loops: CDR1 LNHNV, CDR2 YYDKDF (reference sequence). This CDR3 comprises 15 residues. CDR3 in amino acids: CATSRDRVGANVLTF. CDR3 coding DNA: TGTGCCACCAGCAGAGACAGGGTTGGGGCCAACGTCCTGACTTTC.

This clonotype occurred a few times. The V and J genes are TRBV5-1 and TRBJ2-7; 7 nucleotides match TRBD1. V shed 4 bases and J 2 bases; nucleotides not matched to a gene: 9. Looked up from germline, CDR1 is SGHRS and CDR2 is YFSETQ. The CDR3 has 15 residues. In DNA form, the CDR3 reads TGCGCCAGCAGCACCCTGGACAGGACCCCCTACGAGCAGTACTTC. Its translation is CASSTLDRTPYEQYF. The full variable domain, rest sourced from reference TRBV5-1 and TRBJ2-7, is KAGVTQTPRYLIKTRGQQVTLSCSPISGHRSVSWYQQTPGQGLQFLFEYFSETQRNKGNFPGRFSGRQFSNSRSEMNVSTLELGDSALYLCASSTLDRTPYEQYFGPGTRLTVT.

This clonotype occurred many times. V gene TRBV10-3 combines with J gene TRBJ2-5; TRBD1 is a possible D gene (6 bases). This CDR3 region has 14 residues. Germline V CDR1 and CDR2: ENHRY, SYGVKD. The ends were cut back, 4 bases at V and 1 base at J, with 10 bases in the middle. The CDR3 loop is CAISGAGAQETQYF. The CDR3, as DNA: TGTGCCATCAGTGGTGCAGGGGCCCAAGAGACCCAGTACTTC.

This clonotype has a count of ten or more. The CDR3 region has the DNA TGTGCCAGCAGCACCCAGGGGGCAGGCGAGCAGTACTTC. It is translated as CASSTQGAGEQYF. The rearrangement links TRBV7-8 to TRBJ2-7; 8 bases line up with TRBD1. The CDR3 runs to 13 residues. With 5 bases clipped from V and 6 bases from J, the junction kept 6 bases outside the gene matches. Germline lookup yields CDR1 SGHVS and CDR2 FQNEAQ.

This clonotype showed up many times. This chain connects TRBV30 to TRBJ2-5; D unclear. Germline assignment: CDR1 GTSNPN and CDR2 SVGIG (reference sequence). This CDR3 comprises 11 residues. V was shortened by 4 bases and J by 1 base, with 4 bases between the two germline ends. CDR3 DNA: TGTGCCTGGACCACCCAAGAGACCCAGTACTTC. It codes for CAWTTQETQYF. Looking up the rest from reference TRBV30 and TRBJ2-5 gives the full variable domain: SQTIHQWPATLVQPVGSPLSLECTVEGTSNPNLYWYRQAAGRGLQLLFYSVGIGQISSEVPQNLSASRPQDRQFILSSKKLLLSDSGFYLCAWTTQETQYFGPGTRLLVL.

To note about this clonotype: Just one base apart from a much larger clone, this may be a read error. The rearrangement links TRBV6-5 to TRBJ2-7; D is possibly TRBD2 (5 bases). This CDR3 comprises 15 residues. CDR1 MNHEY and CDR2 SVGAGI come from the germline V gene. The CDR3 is CASSNSKRSSYEQYF. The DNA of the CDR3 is TGTGCCAGCAGTAACTCGAAGCGGAGCTCCTACGAGCAGTACTTC.

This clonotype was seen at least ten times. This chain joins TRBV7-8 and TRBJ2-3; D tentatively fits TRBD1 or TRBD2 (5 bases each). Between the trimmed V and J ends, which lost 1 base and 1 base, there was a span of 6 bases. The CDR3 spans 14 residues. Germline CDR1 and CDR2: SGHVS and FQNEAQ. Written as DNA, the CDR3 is TGTGCCAGCAGCTTAGTGGGGGGCACAGATACGCAGTATTTT. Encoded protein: CASSLVGGTDTQYF.

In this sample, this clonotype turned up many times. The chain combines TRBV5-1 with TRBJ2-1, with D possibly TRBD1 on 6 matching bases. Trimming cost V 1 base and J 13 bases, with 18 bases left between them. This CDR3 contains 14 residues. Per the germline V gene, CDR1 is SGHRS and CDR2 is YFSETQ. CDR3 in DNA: TGCGCCAGCAGCTTGAGGCAGGGGATAATGAACCAGTTCTTC. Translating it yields CASSLRQGIMNQFF.

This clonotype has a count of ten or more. The CDR3 nucleotides read TGTGCCAGCAGCTTAGCGCACGCTAGCGGATCCTACGAGCAGTACTTC. Translating it yields CASSLAHASGSYEQYF. The chain couples TRBV7-2 to TRBJ2-7; TRBD2 aligns across 7 bases. After removal of 0 bases from V and 1 base from J, the junction contained 6 bases not matched to a gene. This CDR3 comprises 16 residues. Germline CDR1 SGHTA, CDR2 FQGNSA.

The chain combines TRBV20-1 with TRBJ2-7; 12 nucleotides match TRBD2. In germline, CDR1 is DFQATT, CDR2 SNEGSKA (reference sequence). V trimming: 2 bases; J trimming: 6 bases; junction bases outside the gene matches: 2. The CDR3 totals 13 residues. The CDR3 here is CSARLAGGSEQYF. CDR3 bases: TGCAGTGCTAGACTAGCGGGAGGGTCCGAGCAGTACTTC.

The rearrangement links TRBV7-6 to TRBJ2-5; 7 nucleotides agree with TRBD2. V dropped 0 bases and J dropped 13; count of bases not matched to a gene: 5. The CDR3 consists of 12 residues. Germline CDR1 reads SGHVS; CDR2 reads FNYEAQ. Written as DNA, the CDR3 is TGTGCCAGCAGCTTAGCTTGGGAGGGCCGGTACTTC. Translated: CASSLAWEGRYF. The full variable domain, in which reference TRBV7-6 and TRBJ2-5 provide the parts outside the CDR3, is GAGVSQSPRYKVTKRGQDVALRCDPISGHVSLYWYRQALGQGPEFLTYFNYEAQQDKSGLPNDRFSAERPEGSISTLTIQRTEQRDSAMYRCASSLAWEGRYFGPGTRLLVL.

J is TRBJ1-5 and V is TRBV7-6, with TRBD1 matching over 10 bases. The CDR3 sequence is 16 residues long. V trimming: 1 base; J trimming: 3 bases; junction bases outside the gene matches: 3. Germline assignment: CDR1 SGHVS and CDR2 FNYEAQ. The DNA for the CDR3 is TGTGCCAGCAGCTTAGGACAGGGGGCGTACAATCAGCCCCAGCATTTT. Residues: CASSLGQGAYNQPQHF.

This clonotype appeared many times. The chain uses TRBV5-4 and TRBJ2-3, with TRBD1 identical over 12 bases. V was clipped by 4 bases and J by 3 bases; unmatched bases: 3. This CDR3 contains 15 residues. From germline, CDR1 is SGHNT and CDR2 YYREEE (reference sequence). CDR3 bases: TGTGCCAGCAGCCGGGGACAGGGGGCGACAGATACGCAGTATTTT. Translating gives CASSRGQGATDTQYF.

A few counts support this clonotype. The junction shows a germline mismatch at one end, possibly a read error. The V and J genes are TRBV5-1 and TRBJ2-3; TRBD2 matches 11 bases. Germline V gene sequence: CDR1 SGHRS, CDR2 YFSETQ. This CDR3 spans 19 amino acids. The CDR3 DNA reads TGCGCCAGCAGCTCTTTAGCGGGAGGGCCGGTCGCAAGCACAGGTACGCAGTATTTT. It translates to CASSSLAGGPVASTGTQYF.

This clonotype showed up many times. For the CDR3, the DNA is TGTGCCAGCAGACCATTGAGCGGGAGATCCGAGCAGTACTTC. Encoded protein: CASRPLSGRSEQYF. This rearrangement joins TRBV6-5 to TRBJ2-7; TRBD2 matches 8 bases. Germline V gene sequence: CDR1 MNHEY, CDR2 SVGAGI. The CDR3 runs to 14 residues. The J segment lost 6 bases and the V segment lost 6 bases, leaving 10 bases of the junction unmatched.

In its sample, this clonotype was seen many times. This CDR3 reads CASSLAKREGYEQYF. The CDR3 nucleotides read TGCGCCAGCAGCTTGGCCAAGCGGGAGGGCTACGAGCAGTACTTC. The chain has TRBV5-1 and TRBJ2-7; 10 bases line up with TRBD2. V was pared by 0 bases and J by 3 bases, with 3 bases of the junction left unmatched. The CDR3 length is 15 residues. CDR1 and CDR2 (germline): SGHRS, YFSETQ.

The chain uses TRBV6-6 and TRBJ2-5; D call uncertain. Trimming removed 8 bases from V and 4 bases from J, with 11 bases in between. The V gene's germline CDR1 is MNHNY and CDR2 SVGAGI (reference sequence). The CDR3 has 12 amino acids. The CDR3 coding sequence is TGTGCCAGCCAACGGTCGGGAGAGACCCAGTACTTC. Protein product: CASQRSGETQYF.